Shown below are 20 T cell receptor beta chains from a single sample sequenced in a study of blood T cell repertoires in COVID-19. Produced via immunoSEQ multiplex PCR; TCRdb's table is partial and in-frame only. This sample has about 170,000 clones, with around 82% found just once. Sequencing was done on a sample of peripheral blood. Source of these receptors: a woman at least 80 years old with acute or convalescent COVID-19.

This clone was seen only once. The V gene is TRBV3-1 (or the pseudogene TRBV3-2), the J gene TRBJ2-3; TRBD2 is a possible D gene (5 bases). The CDR3 contains 14 residues. The germline gives CDR1 LGHDT, CDR2 YNNKEL (reference sequence). Trimming took off 4 bases at V and 6 bases at J, with 14 bases between the two ends. In DNA, the CDR3 is TGTGCCAGCAGCCCGGAATTAGCGCATGATACGCAGTATTTT. This gives the protein CASSPELAHDTQYF.

V and J are TRBV5-6 and TRBJ2-5; D is ambiguous. V was shortened by 0 bases and J by 0 bases, with 12 bases between the two germline ends. Germline V gene sequence: CDR1 SGHDT, CDR2 YYEEEE. This CDR3 spans 16 amino acids. The CDR3 region has the DNA TGTGCCAGCAGCTTGGGGGCCGGAACGAACCAAGAGACCCAGTACTTC. Its translation: CASSLGAGTNQETQYF.

The rearrangement joins TRBV9 to TRBJ2-1, with no clear D. The germline CDR1 and CDR2 sequences are SGDLS and YYNGEE. CDR3 length equals 12 residues. Deletions cut 0 bases from V and 8 bases from J, with 6 bases between. The CDR3 region is CASSVGGHEQFF. CDR3 in DNA: TGTGCCAGCAGCGTAGGCGGCCATGAGCAGTTCTTC.

The V and J genes are TRBV5-1 and TRBJ2-5; maybe TRBD2 (6 bases). The length of the CDR3 is 16 residues. The V and J ends lost 0 bases and 4 bases respectively, with 16 bases between them. Germline CDR1 reads SGHRS; CDR2 reads YFSETQ. The DNA of the CDR3 is TGCGCCAGCAGCTTGGAGGAGGGCAGGATAAGAGAGACCCAGTACTTC. This gives the protein CASSLEEGRIRETQYF.

This sequence joins TRBV6-5 and TRBJ1-6; 7 nucleotides line up with TRBD1. The CDR3 is 14 amino acids. V lost 6 bases and J lost 6; bases outside the gene matches: 5. CDR1 MNHEY and CDR2 SVGAGI come from the germline V gene. The CDR3 DNA reads as TGTGCCAGCAGGCAGGGGGTGGCTAATTCACCCCTCCACTTT. Its protein product is CASRQGVANSPLHF.

The chain recombines TRBV4-2 with TRBJ1-1, with a weak D call TRBD1 (6 bases). V gave up 0 bases and J gave up 1 base, with 9 bases separating them. In germline, CDR1 is LGHNA, CDR2 YNFKEQ. The CDR3 totals 15 residues. This chain's CDR3 is CASSQDGGGNTEAFF. The CDR3 bases are TGTGCCAGCAGCCAAGATGGGGGCGGGAACACTGAAGCTTTCTTT.

The chain recombines TRBV4-3 with TRBJ2-2; the match to TRBD1 covers 9 bases. This CDR3 is built from 16 residues. J was trimmed by 6 bases and V by 4 bases; bases with no gene match: 9. Germline V gene sequence: CDR1 LGHNA, CDR2 YSLEER. The CDR3 here is CASSRRRTGAPGELFF. The CDR3 coding sequence is TGCGCCAGCAGCCGACGGCGGACAGGGGCCCCCGGGGAGCTGTTTTTT.

CDR3 sequence: CASSTGRQEYF. CDR3 sequence (DNA): TGTGCCAGTAGTACAGGGAGGCAGGAGTATTTT. The gene calls are TRBV19 and TRBJ2-3, with a tentative D call TRBD2 (6 bases). V was clipped by 4 bases and J by 13 bases, with 12 bases between them. The CDR3 totals 11 residues. CDR1 and CDR2 from the germline V gene are LNHDA and SQIVND (reference sequence).

The chain is built from TRBV10-3 and TRBJ1-5; D is uncertain. There are 14 residues in the CDR3. V gave up 3 bases and J gave up 4 bases, with 10 bases separating them. Germline values: CDR1 ENHRY, CDR2 SYGVKD. The CDR3 region is CAISEHDTNQPQHF. In DNA, the CDR3 is TGTGCCATCAGTGAACACGATACGAATCAGCCCCAGCATTTT.

The chain combines TRBV3-1 (or the pseudogene TRBV3-2) with TRBJ1-2; 9 bases agree with TRBD1. V shed 2 bases and J 8 bases; nucleotides not matched to a gene: 9. From germline, CDR1 is LGHDT and CDR2 YNNKEL (reference sequence). This CDR3 is built from 15 residues. The DNA for the CDR3 is TGTGCCAGCAGCCAAAATAACAGGGGGCGCAGGGGCTACACCTTC. It encodes CASSQNNRGRRGYTF.

The gene calls are TRBV19 and TRBJ1-1; 8 nucleotides agree with TRBD1. Germline V gene lookup returns CDR1 LNHDA and CDR2 SQIVND (reference sequence). Losses at the gene ends were 4 bases for V and 1 base for J; bases not matched to a gene: 2. There are 14 residues in the CDR3. The CDR3 DNA is TGTGCCAGTAGTACGACAGGGGCGAACACTGAAGCTTTCTTT. This translates into CASSTTGANTEAFF.

The rearrangement joins TRBV15 to TRBJ2-7; no definite D call. This CDR3 contains 15 residues. The V gene lost 0 bases and the J gene lost 4 bases, with 13 bases spanning the gap. CDR1 LNHNV and CDR2 YYDKDF come from the germline V gene (reference sequence). CDR3 bases: TGTGCCACCAGCAGAGATTTAACTGTTGTTTACGAGCAGTACTTC. It codes for CATSRDLTVVYEQYF. Combining the CDR3 with reference TRBV15 and TRBJ2-7 gives the whole variable domain DAMVIQNPRYQVTQFGKPVTLSCSQTLNHNVMYWYQQKSSQAPKLLFHYYDKDFNNEADTPDNFQSRRPNTSFCFLDIRSPGLGDTAMYLCATSRDLTVVYEQYFGPGTRLTVT.

The CDR3 loop is CASSIGQRRDTEAFF. CDR3 DNA sequence: TGTGCCAGTAGTATCGGACAGAGACGGGACACTGAAGCTTTCTTT. This chain joins TRBV19 and TRBJ1-1, with D possibly being TRBD1 (6 bases). This CDR3 has 15 residues. V shed 3 bases and J shed 3 bases, with 14 bases lying between them. Germline V lookup: CDR1 LNHDA, CDR2 SQIVND (reference sequence).

The rearrangement uses TRBV7-2 and TRBJ2-3, with D possibly TRBD2 on 5 matching bases. The V and J ends lost 5 bases and 2 bases respectively, with 11 bases between them. There are 14 residues in the CDR3. Germline V gene data show CDR1 as SGHTA and CDR2 as FQGNSA. The CDR3 coding sequence is TGTGCCAGCAGCGTAACGCGGGCCACAGATACGCAGTATTTT. It encodes CASSVTRATDTQYF. Filled out from reference TRBV7-2 and TRBJ2-3, the complete variable domain reads GAGVSQSPSNKVTEKGKDVELRCDPISGHTALYWYRQSLGQGLEFLIYFQGNSAPDKSGLPSDRFSAERTGGSVSTLTIQRTQQEDSAVYLCASSVTRATDTQYFGPGTRLTVL.

The V gene is TRBV3-1 (or the pseudogene TRBV3-2), the J gene TRBJ1-2; 7 positions agree with TRBD1. The CDR3 is made up of 14 amino acids. Germline V gives CDR1 LGHDT, CDR2 YNNKEL (reference sequence). J lost 3 bases, V lost 4 bases, and 5 bases had no gene match. The CDR3 DNA sequence: TGTGCCAGCAGCCGTCATCAGGGGGACTATGGCTACACCTTC. This codes for CASSRHQGDYGYTF.

This chain uses TRBV19 with TRBJ1-6; 9 bases agree with TRBD1. Trimming took 4 bases from V and 8 from J; bases not matched to a gene: 6. The germline V gene encodes CDR1 LNHDA and CDR2 SQIVND (reference sequence). The CDR3 extends over 15 amino acids. CDR3 protein: CASSKGQGIDSPLHF. Written as DNA, the CDR3 is TGTGCCAGTAGTAAGGGACAGGGTATAGATTCACCCCTCCACTTT.

This clone appeared a few times. A read error may produce the germline difference seen at one junction end. The gene calls are TRBV10-3 and TRBJ2-2; 7 bases align to TRBD1. Per germline, CDR1 ENHRY and CDR2 SYGVKD. The CDR3 extends over 13 amino acids. CDR3 sequence (DNA): TGTGCCTCACAGGGGTCGAATACCGGGGAGCTGTTTTTT. It codes for CASQGSNTGELFF.

This chain links TRBV3-1 (or the pseudogene TRBV3-2) with TRBJ1-4, with TRBD1 matching 8 bases. Trimming removed 4 bases from V and 4 bases from J; junction bases left unmatched: 5. The germline gives CDR1 LGHDT, CDR2 YNNKEL (reference sequence). This CDR3 region has 15 residues. CDR3 DNA: TGTGCCAGCAGCCGGACAGGGTCTAATAATGAAAAACTGTTTTTT. Translating gives CASSRTGSNNEKLFF.

The chain carries TRBV5-4 and TRBJ2-7, with 9 positions matching TRBD2. In germline, CDR1 is SGHNT, CDR2 YYREEE (reference sequence). The CDR3 loop spans 16 amino acids. V lost 0 bases to trimming and J lost 1 base; unmatched junction nucleotides: 5. The CDR3 nucleotides are TGTGCCAGCAGCTTGGGTAGCGGGAGTGGGTCCTACGAGCAGTACTTC. Its translation: CASSLGSGSGSYEQYF.

This chain connects TRBV5-6 to TRBJ1-1, with TRBD1 as a possible D gene (5 bases). Germline V gives CDR1 SGHDT, CDR2 YYEEEE. The V gene lost 2 bases and the J gene lost 1 base, with 12 bases spanning the gap. This CDR3 has 15 amino acids. The CDR3 here is CASSLYITGNTEAFF. CDR3 sequence (DNA): TGTGCCAGCAGCTTATACATTACAGGGAACACTGAAGCTTTCTTT.